Described below is a single T cell receptor (beta chain) sequence and its context. Its specificity is not known. This entry belongs to a study of CD8 T cells in ankylosing spondylitis. Notes on the study in general: Disease-linked clones reportedly concentrated significantly in matched ankylosing spondylitis synovial fluid. The disease-linked clones had a CD8+ phenotype and low blood frequencies. What seemed typical of ankylosing spondylitis blood was a TCR beta motif built from under 10 highly homologous variants.

The CDR3 length is 15 residues. After removal of 2 bases from V and 8 bases from J, the junction contained 7 bases not matched to a gene. Germline V gene data show CDR1 as MNHEY and CDR2 as SVGEGT. Making the TCR beta libraries involved quantitative 5'-RACE with molecular barcodes. TCRdb re-analysed the 5' RACE reads in MiXCR, keeping a single row per CDR3 protein. This sample has 700,000 to 850,000 distinct CDR3 sequences, with 12% found just once. The sequence was collected from a male donor with ankylosing spondylitis. Source material: blood, either unsorted or a sorted T cell fraction (not recorded which). The J gene is TRBJ2-7, the V gene TRBV6-2 or TRBV6-3; TRBD1 matches 12 bases. The CDR3 nucleotides read TGTGCCAGCAGTTACATGGGACAGGGGGCTTCCCAGCAGTACTTC. Its protein product is CASSYMGQGASQQYF.